The next 24 T cell receptor beta chains were all read from a single sample in a study of identical twins. TCRdb ran MiXCR on the 5' RACE reads and lists one entry per CDR3 protein. The table has a few hundred thousand distinct CDR3 sequences, roughly a tenth seen once. Sequencing input: memory T cells sorted from blood. The origin of the receptors is a man aged 50 to 60 in good health.

The table lists this clonotype with a few counts. The gene calls are TRBV6-5 and TRBJ2-5, with TRBD2 identical over 10 bases. This CDR3 is 17 amino acids long. CDR1 MNHEY and CDR2 SVGAGI come from the germline V gene. Unmatched junction bases numbered 7, after V lost 2 bases and J lost 1 base. The CDR3 spells CASSYSGRALVQETQYF. The CDR3 nucleotides read TGTGCCAGCAGTTACAGCGGGAGGGCGCTGGTCCAAGAGACCCAGTACTTC.

This clonotype was picked up many times. This chain uses TRBV20-1 with TRBJ2-1; possible D gene TRBD2, 5 bases. CDR3 length: 12 residues. CDR1 and CDR2 from the germline V gene are DFQATT and SNEGSKA (reference sequence). Trimming took off 3 bases at V and 6 bases at J, with 9 bases between the two ends. In DNA form, the CDR3 reads TGCAGTGCTAGTCGAGCGGCCAATGAGCAGTTCTTC. Translating it yields CSASRAANEQFF.

This sequence joins TRBV20-1 and TRBJ2-7; 11 nucleotides agree with TRBD1. J gave up 7 bases and V 3 bases, and 11 bases lay outside the gene matches. Germline CDR1 and CDR2: DFQATT and SNEGSKA (reference sequence). The CDR3 spans 15 residues. CDR3 DNA sequence: TGCAGTGCTAGTGGGTTGGACAGGGGGCCTCGGGAGCAGTACTTC. Its translation: CSASGLDRGPREQYF.

This clonotype occurred many times. This chain joins TRBV12-3 or TRBV12-4 and TRBJ2-3; 8 bases match TRBD2. V shed 1 base, J shed 6 bases, and the junction held 6 bases outside the gene matches. This CDR3 contains 15 residues. The chain's CDR3 is CASSLGGGKFDTQYF. CDR3 nucleotides: TGTGCCAGCAGTTTAGGCGGGGGGAAGTTCGATACGCAGTATTTT.

This clonotype was counted only a few times. The rearrangement joins TRBV20-1 to TRBJ2-3; D not certain. V was cut by 0 bases and J by 2 bases, with 15 bases left in between. This CDR3 is 16 amino acids long. Germline CDR1 is DFQATT and CDR2 is SNEGSKA (reference sequence). CDR3 coding DNA: TGCAGTGCTAGAGATAGGGCTAGAGATCTCACAGATACGCAGTATTTT. Amino acid sequence: CSARDRARDLTDTQYF.

This chain joins TRBV20-1 and TRBJ2-1; 8 bases line up with TRBD2. This CDR3 region has 14 residues. Germline CDR1 DFQATT, CDR2 SNEGSKA (reference sequence). The chain's CDR3 is CIPGGGSARNEQFF. In nucleotides, the CDR3 is TGCATCCCGGGAGGGGGTAGCGCTCGGAATGAGCAGTTCTTC.

In its sample, this clonotype was seen a few times. The V call is TRBV2, the J call TRBJ2-2; 10 nucleotides align to TRBD2. Germline V gene data show CDR1 as SNHLY and CDR2 as FYNNEI. Trimming took 2 bases from V and 2 from J; bases not matched to a gene: 5. CDR3 length equals 17 residues. CDR3 nucleotides: TGTGCCAGCAGTGAATCTAGCGGGGGACTCAACACCGGGGAGCTGTTTTTT. Translated, it gives CASSESSGGLNTGELFF.

This clonotype showed up just a few times. The chain links TRBV18 to TRBJ2-1, with 7 bases that match TRBD2. This CDR3 contains 15 residues. The V and J ends lost 5 bases and 3 bases, in that order; junction bases with no gene match: 7. Germline values: CDR1 KGHSH, CDR2 LQKENI. Here the CDR3 DNA reads TGTGCCAGCTCAGGGGTGGCGGGAGTCTACAATGAGCAGTTCTTC. Protein: CASSGVAGVYNEQFF.

As for this clonotype: Sequence at one end of the junction differs from germline and may be a read error. This sequence joins TRBV10-3 and TRBJ2-7; TRBD2 matches 9 bases. Germline V gene data show CDR1 as ENHRY and CDR2 as SYGVKD. The CDR3 sequence is 13 residues long. The CDR3 nucleotides read TGTGCCACCAGTAGCGGGAGTCCTTACGAGCAGTACTTC. Translated: CATSSGSPYEQYF.

V gene TRBV9 combines with J gene TRBJ2-3, with 9 bases matching TRBD2. Per germline, CDR1 SGDLS and CDR2 YYNGEE. This CDR3 spans 16 amino acids. V lost 0 bases and J lost 5; bases outside the gene matches: 7. The CDR3 loop is CASSVVMRGGLDTQYF. CDR3 coding DNA: TGTGCCAGCAGCGTAGTGATGCGGGGGGGCTTAGATACGCAGTATTTT.

This clonotype was recorded at least ten times. The chain is built from TRBV20-1 and TRBJ2-1; TRBD2 might be the D (6 bases). Per germline, CDR1 DFQATT and CDR2 SNEGSKA (reference sequence). The CDR3 has 13 amino acids. V was shortened by 4 bases and J by 12 bases, with 19 bases between the two germline ends. CDR3 in DNA: TGCAGTGCTACTAGGACGGGGGAGTACGTGCAGTTCTTC. This sequence encodes CSATRTGEYVQFF.

The chain links TRBV19 to TRBJ2-3; D unresolved. Per germline, CDR1 LNHDA and CDR2 SQIVND (reference sequence). The CDR3 is made up of 12 amino acids. V was clipped by 6 bases and J by 5 bases, with 9 bases between them. The CDR3 bases are TGTGCCAGTAGCTCCCAGCGAGATACGCAGTATTTT. This sequence encodes CASSSQRDTQYF.

This sequence joins TRBV7-9 and TRBJ1-2; 9 bases are a match to TRBD1. This CDR3 has 12 residues. Germline V lookup: CDR1 SEHNR, CDR2 FQNEAQ (reference sequence). V was clipped by 4 bases and J by 7 bases; unmatched bases: 1. This CDR3 is CASSWDRAGYTF. The CDR3 bases are TGTGCCAGCAGCTGGGACAGGGCTGGCTACACCTTC.

This chain connects TRBV12-3 or TRBV12-4 to TRBJ2-5, with a possible D match to TRBD2 (7 bases). The CDR3 totals 17 residues. V dropped 1 base and J dropped 4 bases, with 19 bases sitting between them. The CDR3 sequence is CASSLGGGGPLRETQYF. In nucleotides, the CDR3 is TGTGCCAGCAGTTTAGGTGGGGGGGGCCCCCTTCGAGAGACCCAGTACTTC.

CDR3 region: CASSPGLAGVSGTDTQYF. CDR3 DNA: TGTGCCAGCTCACCCGGACTAGCGGGAGTTAGTGGTACAGATACGCAGTATTTT. This chain uses TRBV18 with TRBJ2-3; 13 bases are shared with TRBD2. Germline assignment: CDR1 KGHSH and CDR2 LQKENI. This CDR3 is built from 18 residues. The V and J ends lost 3 bases and 3 bases, in that order; junction bases with no gene match: 9.

In its sample, this clonotype was seen a few times. This rearrangement joins TRBV11-2 to TRBJ2-3; TRBD1 agrees at 9 bases. The V gene's germline CDR1 is SGHAT and CDR2 FQNNGV. The CDR3 consists of 15 residues. The V segment lost 6 bases and the J segment 4 bases; nucleotides outside the gene matches: 8. CDR3 in amino acids: CASSFRDRVPDTQYF. The CDR3 coding sequence is TGTGCCAGCAGTTTCCGGGACAGGGTCCCAGATACGCAGTATTTT.

The chain recombines TRBV6-1 with TRBJ1-4; 9 positions agree with TRBD1. CDR1 is MNHNS, CDR2 SASEGT, per germline. The CDR3 runs 16 residues. With V trimmed by 6 bases and J by 4 bases, 9 bases remained unmatched. The chain's CDR3 is CASRSSGQGFNEKLFF. For the CDR3, the DNA is TGTGCCAGCAGATCATCGGGACAGGGCTTTAATGAAAAACTGTTTTTT.

This clonotype has ten or more counts. This chain connects TRBV20-1 to TRBJ1-4, with a weak D call TRBD1 (5 bases). CDR3 length equals 11 residues. Trimming took 8 bases from V and 12 from J, leaving 16 bases between them. Per germline, CDR1 DFQATT and CDR2 SNEGSKA (reference sequence). This CDR3 is CSLRKRGELFF. CDR3 in DNA: TGCAGTCTTAGAAAAAGGGGAGAACTGTTTTTT.

This clonotype appeared many times. The chain recombines TRBV6-5 with TRBJ2-2; D call uncertain. This CDR3 contains 15 residues. Germline lookup yields CDR1 MNHEY and CDR2 SVGAGI. The V gene lost 4 bases and the J gene lost 5 bases, with 14 bases spanning the gap. CDR3 nucleotide sequence: TGTGCCAGCAGTTTTCTGACCCCAAGGACCGGGGAGCTGTTTTTT. This sequence encodes CASSFLTPRTGELFF.

This clonotype was counted ten times or more. The gene calls are TRBV29-1 and TRBJ2-1; the D gene is possibly TRBD2 (5 bases). Germline V CDR1 and CDR2: SQVTM, ANQGSEA. V was trimmed by 0 bases and J by 6 bases, leaving 15 bases between them. This CDR3 spans 15 amino acids. CDR3 in amino acids: CSVEDRLAQVNEQFF. In nucleotides, the CDR3 is TGCAGCGTTGAAGATCGGCTAGCCCAAGTCAATGAGCAGTTCTTC.

The rearrangement uses TRBV4-2 and TRBJ2-1; D perhaps matches TRBD2 (5 bases). V was shortened by 6 bases and J by 8 bases, with 20 bases between the two germline ends. CDR1 LGHNA and CDR2 YNFKEQ come from the germline V gene. This CDR3 contains 15 residues. The DNA for the CDR3 is TGTGCCAGCAGGATCAGACTTGCGGGCCCCGATGAGCAGTTCTTC. Amino acid sequence: CASRIRLAGPDEQFF.

The rearrangement joins TRBV28 to TRBJ1-1; possible D gene TRBD1, 5 bases. The CDR3 spans 13 residues. The V end was cut by 3 bases, the J end by 6 bases, with 11 bases between. CDR1 and CDR2 (germline): MDHEN, SYDVKM. The CDR3 DNA sequence: TGTGCCAGCAGTTTCTCGGGGACCCCTGAAGCTTTCTTT. Protein: CASSFSGTPEAFF. The entire variable domain, with the rest obtained from reference TRBV28 and TRBJ1-1, is as follows: DVKVTQSSRYLVKRTGEKVFLECVQDMDHENMFWYRQDPGLGLRLIYFSYDVKMKEKGDIPEGYSVSREKKERFSLILESASTNQTSMYLCASSFSGTPEAFFGQGTRLTVV.

This clonotype showed up many times. The V gene is TRBV20-1, the J gene TRBJ2-5, with no clear D. Germline CDR1 is DFQATT and CDR2 is SNEGSKA (reference sequence). This CDR3 is 14 amino acids long. With 1 base removed from V and 1 base from J, the gap between germline ends came to 10 bases. The CDR3 DNA is TGCAGTGCTAGAGTCGAATGGCTCCAAGAGACCCAGTACTTC. It specifies CSARVEWLQETQYF.

This rearrangement joins TRBV7-2 to TRBJ2-7, with 8 positions matching TRBD1. The CDR3 loop spans 13 amino acids. Germline assignment: CDR1 SGHTA and CDR2 FQGNSA. Trimming cost V 5 bases and J 2 bases; bases outside gene matches: 2. The CDR3 loop reads CASSADRAYEQYF. The CDR3 nucleotides are TGTGCCAGCAGCGCGGACAGGGCCTACGAGCAGTACTTC.